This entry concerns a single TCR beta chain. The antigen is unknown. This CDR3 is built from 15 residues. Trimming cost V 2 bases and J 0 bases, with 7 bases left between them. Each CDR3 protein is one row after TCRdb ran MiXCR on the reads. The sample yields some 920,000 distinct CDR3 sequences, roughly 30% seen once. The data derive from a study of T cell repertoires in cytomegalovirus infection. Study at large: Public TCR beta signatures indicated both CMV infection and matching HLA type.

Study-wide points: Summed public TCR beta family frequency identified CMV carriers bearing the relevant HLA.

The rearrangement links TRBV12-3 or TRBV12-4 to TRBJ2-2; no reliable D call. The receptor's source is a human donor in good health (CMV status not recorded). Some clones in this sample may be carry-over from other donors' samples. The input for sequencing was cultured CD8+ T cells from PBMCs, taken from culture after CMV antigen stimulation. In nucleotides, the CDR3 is TGTGCCAGCAGTTTAATCGGCGCGAACACCGGGGAGCTGTTTTTT. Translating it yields CASSLIGANTGELFF.